This T cell receptor (beta chain) was identified during a study of T cell responses to AZD1222 COVID-19 vaccine. V lost 4 bases and J lost 2; bases outside the gene matches: 6. The CDR3 length is 16 residues. CDR1 is KGHDR, CDR2 SFDVKD, per germline. Whole-study results and caveats: Clonal diversity was possibly underestimated, and the donors were mostly white British, with more females.

The assay was immunoSEQ multiplex PCR, and TCRdb's table has in-frame clones only and misses some. This sample yields about 120,000 clones, of which over 75% are seen a single time; approximately 8.8% belongs to the top ten. To note about this clone: Its antigen is as yet unknown.

The receptor comes from an adult in good health. Sequencing used peripheral blood, obtained on day 0 of AZD1222 vaccination. V is TRBV24-1 and J is TRBJ2-7, with TRBD2 identical over 11 bases. As DNA, the CDR3 is TGTGCCACCAGTGACCCCGGACTAGCGGGTACCTACGAGCAGTACTTC. It specifies CATSDPGLAGTYEQYF.